The 23 T cell receptor beta chains given below trace back to one sample, sequenced in a study of cytomegalovirus exposure and HLA in healthy donors. TCRdb's table, derived via immunoSEQ multiplex PCR, lists solely in-frame clones and lacks some. The sample lists under 200,000 clones, more than 80% occurring once. The sequenced sample consisted of PBMCs. The receptors derive from a woman aged 18-35 years in good health and CMV-seropositive.

The CDR3, as DNA: TGTGCCAGCAGTGCCAGGACAGGGGAAAACTATGGCTACACCTTC. It is translated as CASSARTGENYGYTF. V and J are TRBV25-1 and TRBJ1-2, with 9 bases fitting TRBD1. The V gene's germline CDR1 is MGHDK and CDR2 SYGVNS. The CDR3 is made up of 15 amino acids. Losses at the gene ends were 4 bases for V and 2 bases for J; bases not matched to a gene: 5.

The chain recombines TRBV5-1 with TRBJ2-1, with TRBD2 matching 8 bases. Germline loops: CDR1 SGHRS, CDR2 YFSETQ. The CDR3 totals 15 residues. V dropped 4 bases and J dropped 0; count of bases not matched to a gene: 3. The CDR3 region has the DNA TGCGCCAGCAGCACCAGCGGGAGCTCCTACAATGAGCAGTTCTTC. It encodes CASSTSGSSYNEQFF.

V is TRBV25-1 and J is TRBJ2-1; maybe TRBD1 (6 bases). V lost 3 bases and J 0 bases, leaving 12 bases between the germline ends. The CDR3 runs to 16 residues. Germline V gene sequence: CDR1 MGHDK, CDR2 SYGVNS. The CDR3 bases are TGTGCCAGCAGTGAGGGGGCTAGCCACTCCTACAATGAGCAGTTCTTC. Protein sequence: CASSEGASHSYNEQFF.

The V gene is TRBV29-1, the J gene TRBJ1-1, with TRBD1 identical over 7 bases. V dropped 6 bases and J dropped 5; count of bases not matched to a gene: 12. Germline CDR1 is SQVTM and CDR2 is ANQGSEA. The CDR3 spans 14 residues. The CDR3 loop reads CSVLRQGGGTEAFF. In nucleotides, the CDR3 is TGCAGCGTCCTTCGACAGGGTGGGGGAACTGAAGCTTTCTTT.

The chain recombines TRBV27 with TRBJ2-3; no clear D gene. CDR1 is MNHEY, CDR2 SMNVEV, per germline (reference sequence). V dropped 2 bases and J dropped 1 base, with 7 bases sitting between them. This CDR3 is built from 14 residues. The CDR3 sequence: CASSLGLGTDTQYF. CDR3 sequence (DNA): TGTGCCAGCAGTTTAGGCCTTGGCACAGATACGCAGTATTTT.

The chain couples TRBV7-2 to TRBJ2-7; 12 nucleotides align to TRBD2. V lost 4 bases, J lost 5 bases, and 3 bases stayed unmatched. The germline gives CDR1 SGHTA, CDR2 FQGNSA. The CDR3 runs to 14 residues. The CDR3 region is CASSSRLAGDEQYF. CDR3 sequence (DNA): TGTGCCAGCAGCTCAAGACTAGCGGGAGACGAGCAGTACTTC.

The chain uses TRBV4-2 and TRBJ1-1; D is possibly TRBD1 (5 bases). CDR1 is LGHNA and CDR2 is YNFKEQ in the germline V gene. Trimming removed 4 bases from V and 0 bases from J, with 9 bases in between. The CDR3 consists of 14 residues. In DNA form, the CDR3 reads TGTGCCAGCAGCCCACAGGTCATGAACACTGAAGCTTTCTTT. Its protein is CASSPQVMNTEAFF.

The chain carries TRBV4-1 and TRBJ2-3; 13 positions agree with TRBD2. The CDR3 covers 18 residues. Germline V CDR1 and CDR2: MGHRA, YSYEKL. The V segment lost 0 bases and the J segment 9 bases; nucleotides outside the gene matches: 12. CDR3 nucleotides: TGCGCCAGCAGCCAAGATGTTACCGGGACTAGCGGGGCCAACACGCAGTATTTT. Its translation: CASSQDVTGTSGANTQYF.

The chain carries TRBV27 and TRBJ1-1; a weak D match, TRBD1 (5 bases). The germline V gene has CDR1 MNHEY and CDR2 SMNVEV (reference sequence). Trimming left V 6 bases short and J 0 bases short, with 17 bases between. This CDR3 is 16 amino acids long. In DNA form, the CDR3 reads TGTGCCAGCAGCTATTTAGGGCCAGGGTTGAACACTGAAGCTTTCTTT. Protein sequence: CASSYLGPGLNTEAFF.

The rearrangement links TRBV4-1 to TRBJ1-5; 9 bases map to TRBD1. V was clipped by 3 bases and J by 3 bases; unmatched bases: 12. Germline V gene sequence: CDR1 MGHRA, CDR2 YSYEKL. CDR3 length: 18 residues. This chain's CDR3 is CASSHPSLGTGLNQPQHF. The CDR3, as DNA: TGCGCCAGCAGCCATCCCTCGCTAGGGACAGGGCTCAATCAGCCCCAGCATTTT.

This chain connects TRBV6-5 to TRBJ2-5; TRBD1 agrees at 9 bases. The J segment lost 6 bases and the V segment lost 6 bases, leaving 5 bases of the junction unmatched. This CDR3 is 13 amino acids long. Germline lookup yields CDR1 MNHEY and CDR2 SVGAGI. CDR3 nucleotides: TGTGCCAGCAGCCCGGACAGGGGCAAGACCCAGTACTTC. This gives the protein CASSPDRGKTQYF.

The V and J genes are TRBV6-1 and TRBJ1-2, with a weak D call TRBD1 (5 bases). In germline, CDR1 is MNHNS, CDR2 SASEGT. The CDR3 loop spans 15 amino acids. With 5 bases removed from V and 0 bases from J, the gap between germline ends came to 13 bases. CDR3 region: CASSSQGAANYGYTF. CDR3 sequence (DNA): TGTGCCAGCAGTTCCCAAGGGGCGGCTAACTATGGCTACACCTTC.

V is TRBV5-8 and J is TRBJ2-1, with 9 bases matching TRBD2. The CDR3 is 16 residues long. Germline CDR1 reads SGHTS; CDR2 reads YDEGEE. Unmatched junction bases numbered 2, after V lost 0 bases and J lost 1 base. The CDR3 DNA is TGTGCCAGCAGCTTGGGACTAGCGGAATCCTACAATGAGCAGTTCTTC. Its protein product is CASSLGLAESYNEQFF.

The chain has TRBV30 and TRBJ1-4; TRBD1 aligns across 8 bases. The V segment lost 3 bases and the J segment 1 base; nucleotides outside the gene matches: 4. CDR3 length: 15 residues. From germline, CDR1 is GTSNPN and CDR2 SVGIG (reference sequence). CDR3 region: CAWSLTGGTNEKLFF. As DNA, the CDR3 is TGTGCCTGGAGCCTTACAGGGGGAACTAATGAAAAACTGTTTTTT.

V is TRBV18 and J is TRBJ2-7; 10 bases map to TRBD1. CDR3 length equals 14 residues. The J segment lost 3 bases and the V segment lost 3 bases, leaving 2 bases of the junction unmatched. The V gene's germline CDR1 is KGHSH and CDR2 LQKENI. The CDR3 DNA is TGTGCCAGCTCACCCGGGACAGGGGTCTACGAGCAGTACTTC. Translating gives CASSPGTGVYEQYF.

This clone was counted once. The chain has TRBV4-2 and TRBJ1-1, with a tentative D call TRBD1 (5 bases). Per the germline V gene, CDR1 is LGHNA and CDR2 is YNFKEQ. Trimming pared 2 bases from V and 6 bases from J, leaving 13 bases between. The CDR3 extends over 14 amino acids. CDR3 region: CASSQIWGSAEAFF. The CDR3 DNA sequence: TGTGCCAGCAGCCAAATCTGGGGCAGCGCTGAAGCTTTCTTT.

The chain is built from TRBV6-1 and TRBJ1-1; D perhaps matches TRBD1 (5 bases). V was clipped by 10 bases and J by 1 base, with 16 bases between them. Germline lookup yields CDR1 MNHNS and CDR2 SASEGT. The CDR3 spans 14 residues. The CDR3 sequence is CATPGQAWNTEAFF. The CDR3 DNA sequence: TGTGCCACCCCAGGGCAGGCTTGGAACACTGAAGCTTTCTTT.

J is TRBJ1-2 and V is TRBV18; no definite D call. The CDR3 spans 15 residues. Germline V gene lookup returns CDR1 KGHSH and CDR2 LQKENI. Trimming removed 1 base at V and 1 base at J, with 10 bases between. The CDR3 sequence is CASSPQRVDNYGYTF. DNA of the CDR3: TGTGCCAGCTCACCACAGAGGGTAGATAACTATGGCTACACCTTC.

The chain links TRBV27 to TRBJ2-2; perhaps TRBD1 as D (6 bases). V was clipped by 5 bases and J by 1 base, with 20 bases between them. Germline V CDR1 and CDR2: MNHEY, SMNVEV (reference sequence). The CDR3 is 18 residues long. The CDR3 spells CASSDGSRGQKNTGELFF. The CDR3 DNA is TGTGCCAGCAGTGACGGGTCCCGAGGACAGAAGAACACCGGGGAGCTGTTTTTT.

CDR3 sequence: CASSLVQGAGELFF. The CDR3 DNA is TGTGCCAGCAGCTTAGTACAGGGCGCCGGGGAGCTGTTTTTT. The chain recombines TRBV7-9 with TRBJ2-2, with TRBD1 as a possible D gene (6 bases). Germline CDR1 reads SEHNR; CDR2 reads FQNEAQ (reference sequence). This CDR3 is 14 amino acids long. Trimming cost V 1 base and J 6 bases, with 9 bases left between them.

The rearrangement uses TRBV5-4 and TRBJ1-2, with D perhaps TRBD1 (5 bases). CDR3 length: 14 amino acids. Germline lookup yields CDR1 SGHNT and CDR2 YYREEE (reference sequence). V lost 1 base and J lost 4, with 11 bases in between. CDR3 sequence: CASSLSQGTYGYTF. CDR3 nucleotide sequence: TGTGCCAGCAGCTTGAGTCAGGGAACCTATGGCTACACCTTC.

The chain couples TRBV4-3 to TRBJ1-2; D is uncertain. There are 16 residues in the CDR3. The ends were cut back, 0 bases at V and 0 bases at J, with 11 bases in the middle. CDR1 is LGHNA and CDR2 is YSLEER in the germline V gene. For the CDR3, the DNA is TGCGCCAGCAGCCAAGAGTTAGAAGTCACTAACTATGGCTACACCTTC. Translated: CASSQELEVTNYGYTF.

The V and J genes are TRBV28 and TRBJ2-7; 11 positions match TRBD2. The CDR3 runs 14 residues. The germline gives CDR1 MDHEN, CDR2 SYDVKM. The V segment lost 6 bases and the J segment 0 bases; nucleotides outside the gene matches: 1. As DNA, the CDR3 is TGTGCCAGCAGGGGGACTAGCGGCTCCTACGAGCAGTACTTC. Translating it yields CASRGTSGSYEQYF.